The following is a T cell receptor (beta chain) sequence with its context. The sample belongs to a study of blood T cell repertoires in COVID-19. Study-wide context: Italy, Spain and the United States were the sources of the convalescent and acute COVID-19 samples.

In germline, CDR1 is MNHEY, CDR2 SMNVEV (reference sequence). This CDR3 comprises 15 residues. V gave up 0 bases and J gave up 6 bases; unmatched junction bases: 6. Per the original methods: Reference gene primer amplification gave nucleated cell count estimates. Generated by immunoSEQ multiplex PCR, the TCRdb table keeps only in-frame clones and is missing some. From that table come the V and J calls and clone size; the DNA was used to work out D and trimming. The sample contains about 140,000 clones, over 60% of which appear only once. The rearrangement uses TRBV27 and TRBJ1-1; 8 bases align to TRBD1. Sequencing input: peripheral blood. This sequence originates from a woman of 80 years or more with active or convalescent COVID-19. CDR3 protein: CASSLSQGAVAEAFF. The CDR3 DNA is TGTGCCAGCAGTTTATCGCAGGGGGCAGTAGCTGAAGCTTTCTTT.